Reported below is one TCR beta chain. These data come from a study of blood T cell repertoires in COVID-19. Background on the study: COVID-19 samples collected from the United States, Italy and Spain covered acute and convalescent phases. In each case, the material was cDNA or gDNA derived from T cells, B-cell-depleted T cells, or PBMCs.

The V end lost 3 bases, the J end lost 1 base, and 9 bases lay between the germline ends. CDR3 length: 14 amino acids. Germline V gene sequence: CDR1 LNHDA, CDR2 SQIVND (reference sequence). The protocol was immunoSEQ multiplex PCR, while the TCRdb copy is restricted to in-frame clones and leaves out a portion. This repertoire shows 250,000 to 350,000 clones, roughly 88% found once; its top ten account for 4%. The V call is TRBV19, the J call TRBJ1-1; a possible D gene is TRBD1 (5 bases). The clonotype originates from a woman aged 45-60 years with active or convalescent COVID-19. The sequenced sample consisted of peripheral blood. CDR3 DNA: TGTGCCAGTAGTATGGCAGGGTGGAACACTGAAGCTTTCTTT. Its protein product is CASSMAGWNTEAFF.